This TCR beta chain was retrieved from a study of T cell repertoires in cytomegalovirus infection. The count of this clonotype is one. Its antigen is as yet unknown. Germline loops: CDR1 MNHEY, CDR2 SMNVEV (reference sequence). The CDR3 has 15 residues. The J segment lost 7 bases and the V segment lost 5 bases, leaving 8 bases of the junction unmatched. TCRdb reprocessed the reads with MiXCR, giving one entry per CDR3 protein. This table has 900,000 to 950,000 distinct CDR3 sequences, roughly 30% appearing once. Points from the study as a whole: Clonotype analysis showed dominance of the ex vivo response by HLA-C-restricted CMV-specific TCR beta clonotypes.

Sequencing was performed on cultured CD8+ T cells from PBMCs, taken from culture after CMV antigen stimulation. This sequence was found in a human donor in good health (CMV status not recorded). Some clones in this sample may be carry-over from other donors' samples. The chain is built from TRBV27 and TRBJ1-4, with 9 bases aligning to TRBD1. The chain's CDR3 is CASSVTGGWGEKLFF. The CDR3 DNA reads as TGTGCCAGCAGTGTCACAGGGGGCTGGGGTGAAAAACTGTTTTTT.